Below are 32 T cell receptor beta chains sequenced from a single sample in a study of beta chain features in type 1 diabetes. Study observations and caveats: Among patients with Type 1 diabetes, TCRB CDR3s were moderately but significantly shorter in every one of the four CD4+ subsets.

Expressed TCRB transcripts were sequenced because the isolated RNA had all been reverse transcribed beforehand. Only in-frame clones appear in the TCRdb table, and some are missing; sequencing was by immunoSEQ multiplex PCR. The table includes about 370,000 clones, about 10% detected once. These TCRs are of unknown antigen specificity. The specimen was central memory CD4+ T cells from blood. The origin of the receptors is a man aged 30-40 years with type 1 diabetes.

This clone was counted only a few times. The chain has TRBV18 and TRBJ1-5, with D tentatively TRBD1 (6 bases). The germline gives CDR1 KGHSH, CDR2 LQKENI. The CDR3 covers 14 residues. V was cut by 3 bases and J by 2 bases, with 8 bases left in between. In DNA, the CDR3 is TGTGCCAGCTCACCCTGGACAGGCAATCAGCCCCAGCATTTT. It yields the protein CASSPWTGNQPQHF.

This clone has only a few counts. The chain couples TRBV5-1 to TRBJ1-2; D uncertain. The germline CDR1 and CDR2 sequences are SGHRS and YFSETQ. This CDR3 comprises 14 residues. V was shortened by 4 bases and J by 3 bases, with 13 bases between the two germline ends. In nucleotides, the CDR3 is TGCGCCAGCAGCCGGGTCGGCTCAGACTATGGCTACACCTTC. Residues: CASSRVGSDYGYTF.

The V and J genes are TRBV19 and TRBJ2-7; 12 nucleotides match TRBD2. There are 14 residues in the CDR3. Germline V gives CDR1 LNHDA, CDR2 SQIVND (reference sequence). The V gene end was trimmed by 4 bases and the J gene end by 4 bases; junction bases not matched to a gene: 2. The CDR3 here is CASSRLAGDYEQYF. CDR3 bases: TGTGCCAGTAGTAGACTAGCGGGAGATTACGAGCAGTACTTC.

This clone was recorded at least ten times. The J gene is TRBJ1-1, the V gene TRBV14; the D is unclear. The CDR3 is made up of 13 amino acids. The germline V gene encodes CDR1 SGHDN and CDR2 FVKESK. Trimming removed 3 bases at V and 0 bases at J, with 5 bases between. The CDR3 loop reads CASSQGMNTEAFF. The DNA of the CDR3 is TGTGCCAGCAGCCAGGGAATGAACACTGAAGCTTTCTTT.

This clone has more than one count but fewer than ten. The chain carries TRBV5-1 and TRBJ2-1; D not certain. Germline V gene lookup returns CDR1 SGHRS and CDR2 YFSETQ. This CDR3 has 15 amino acids. V lost 0 bases and J 6 bases, leaving 13 bases between the germline ends. The CDR3 nucleotides are TGCGCCAGCAGCTTGGGGCCAGAGGTGGCCAATGAGCAGTTCTTC. Its translation is CASSLGPEVANEQFF.

In this sample, this clone turned up a few times. This chain links TRBV28 with TRBJ2-4; a weak D match, TRBD2 (5 bases). Germline V gene data show CDR1 as MDHEN and CDR2 as SYDVKM. The germline V and J ends were trimmed by 2 bases and 2 bases, with 16 bases remaining between them. This CDR3 spans 17 amino acids. CDR3 in amino acids: CASSLQTPSGTKNIQYF. The CDR3 DNA is TGTGCCAGCAGTTTACAGACCCCCTCCGGGACCAAAAACATTCAGTACTTC.

The V call is TRBV21-1, the J call TRBJ1-2; the tabulated D call, TRBD1, remains unverified against the DNA. TRBV21-1 is an annotated pseudogene. This CDR3 comprises 15 residues. This CDR3 reads CASSPGQGENYGYTF. CDR3 DNA: TGTGCCAGCAGCCCAGGACAGGGGGAAAACTATGGCTACACCTTC.

The genes are TRBV6-1 and TRBJ1-5; the match to TRBD1 covers 7 bases. Germline V gene lookup returns CDR1 MNHNS and CDR2 SASEGT. CDR3 length: 14 amino acids. The junction had 5 bases not matched to a gene; V was cut back by 3 bases and J by 6 bases. CDR3 sequence (DNA): TGTGCCAGCAGTGAGACAGGGTCAGGTCAGCCCCAGCATTTT. It encodes CASSETGSGQPQHF.

The chain joins TRBV19 to TRBJ2-3; D might be TRBD1 (7 bases). The CDR3 has 15 residues. The V gene lost 7 bases and the J gene lost 3 bases, with 17 bases spanning the gap. CDR1 LNHDA and CDR2 SQIVND come from the germline V gene (reference sequence). The CDR3 loop reads CASKEGALRTDTQYF. The CDR3 nucleotides are TGTGCCAGTAAGGAGGGGGCTTTAAGAACAGATACGCAGTATTTT.

This chain connects TRBV9 to TRBJ2-2; the match to TRBD1 covers 8 bases. The V and J ends lost 1 base and 7 bases, in that order; junction bases with no gene match: 9. Germline V CDR1 and CDR2: SGDLS, YYNGEE. The CDR3 has 16 residues. The CDR3 coding sequence is TGTGCCAGCAGCGTAAGGGGGGACAGGAGCTTCGGGGAGCTGTTTTTT. Translating it yields CASSVRGDRSFGELFF.

Turning to this clone: Other DNA sequences from this sample encode an identical CDR3 as well. V usage is TRBV18 and J usage is TRBJ2-3, with 8 bases lining up with TRBD1. There are 15 residues in the CDR3. V lost 3 bases and J lost 0; bases outside the gene matches: 2. The V gene's germline CDR1 is KGHSH and CDR2 LQKENI. The CDR3: CASSPRTGSTDTQYF. The CDR3 nucleotides read TGTGCCAGCTCACCCCGGACAGGGAGCACAGATACGCAGTATTTT.

The chain joins TRBV11-2 to TRBJ2-3, with a possible D match to TRBD1 (5 bases). V lost 5 bases and J lost 2, with 14 bases in between. This CDR3 is built from 15 residues. CDR1 and CDR2 (germline): SGHAT, FQNNGV. Here the CDR3 reads CASSRQGEFTDTQYF. The CDR3 DNA is TGTGCCAGCAGCCGACAAGGGGAATTCACAGATACGCAGTATTTT.

This clone has just a few counts. This chain uses TRBV5-1 with TRBJ1-4, with a possible D match to TRBD1 (6 bases). This CDR3 is 18 amino acids long. Germline CDR1 reads SGHRS; CDR2 reads YFSETQ. V gave up 4 bases and J gave up 5 bases, with 24 bases separating them. For the CDR3, the DNA is TGCGCCAGCAGCGTAGGAGACAGGCGGCAAGGGCTAAATGAAAAACTGTTTTTT. Translating it yields CASSVGDRRQGLNEKLFF.

The rearrangement uses TRBV28 and TRBJ1-3; D not resolved. The germline V gene encodes CDR1 MDHEN and CDR2 SYDVKM. With 8 bases removed from V and 0 bases from J, the gap between germline ends came to 11 bases. The CDR3 runs 14 residues. This CDR3 reads CASGLPDSGNTIYF. Here the CDR3 DNA reads TGTGCCAGCGGGCTGCCTGACTCTGGAAACACCATATATTTT.

This sequence joins TRBV7-9 and TRBJ1-1, with 8 positions matching TRBD1. Trimming removed 5 bases from V and 8 bases from J; junction bases left unmatched: 16. The CDR3 length is 16 residues. The V gene's germline CDR1 is SEHNR and CDR2 FQNEAQ (reference sequence). CDR3 bases: TGTGCCAGCAGCCCGGGACAGGCGGACACTCGGGAGGAAGCTTTCTTT. Its protein is CASSPGQADTREEAFF.

The chain carries TRBV28 and TRBJ2-1; 7 bases fit TRBD1. V was pared by 8 bases and J by 7 bases, with 11 bases of the junction left unmatched. The germline V gene encodes CDR1 MDHEN and CDR2 SYDVKM. This CDR3 has 14 amino acids. CDR3: CASPSGTAPNEQFF. The CDR3 nucleotides read TGTGCCAGCCCCTCGGGGACAGCCCCTAATGAGCAGTTCTTC.

This clone showed up just a few times. V usage is TRBV15 and J usage is TRBJ1-5; D not resolved. Germline V gene sequence: CDR1 LNHNV, CDR2 YYDKDF (reference sequence). CDR3 length: 16 residues. Trimming stripped 1 base from V and 4 bases from J, with 14 bases between. In nucleotides, the CDR3 is TGTGCCACCAGCAGAGCTGTGGTAACTAGGAATCAGCCCCAGCATTTT. Amino acid sequence: CATSRAVVTRNQPQHF.

A few counts support this clone. The chain couples TRBV7-9 to TRBJ1-3; 8 nucleotides match TRBD1. Trimming at V came to 2 bases and at J to 1 base, leaving 10 bases not matched to a gene. Looked up from germline, CDR1 is SEHNR and CDR2 is FQNEAQ (reference sequence). This CDR3 spans 18 amino acids. The CDR3 spells CASSLFQGARYSGNTIYF. DNA of the CDR3: TGTGCCAGCAGCTTATTTCAGGGGGCCCGATATTCTGGAAACACCATATATTTT.

About this clone: This may come from a read error, since a much larger clone is one base off. The chain is built from TRBV6-1 and TRBJ2-7, with D unclear. Trimming pared 6 bases from V and 3 bases from J, leaving 6 bases between. The CDR3 length is 11 residues. From germline, CDR1 is MNHNS and CDR2 SASEGT. For the CDR3, the DNA is TGTGCCAGCAGCTCCTTCTACGAGCAGTACTTC. Translation: CASSSFYEQYF.

This clone was seen a handful of times. The chain uses TRBV19 and TRBJ2-3; 7 positions match TRBD2. Germline CDR1 reads LNHDA; CDR2 reads SQIVND (reference sequence). Trimming took 9 bases from V and 2 from J; bases not matched to a gene: 14. CDR3 length: 16 residues. CDR3 residues: CASLPRVGGITDTQYF. CDR3 DNA: TGTGCCAGCTTACCTCGGGTCGGGGGGATCACAGATACGCAGTATTTT. Full variable domain (rest looked up from reference TRBV19 and TRBJ2-3): DGGITQSPKYLFRKEGQNVTLSCEQNLNHDAMYWYRQDPGQGLRLIYYSQIVNDFQKGDIAEGYSVSREKKESFPLTVTSAQKNPTAFYLCASLPRVGGITDTQYFGPGTRLTVL.

The chain carries TRBV29-1 and TRBJ2-7; 9 bases match TRBD1. The CDR3 spans 14 residues. V lost 4 bases and J lost 6; bases outside the gene matches: 10. The germline CDR1 and CDR2 sequences are SQVTM and ANQGSEA. The chain's CDR3 is CSVVRDRASGEQYF. The DNA of the CDR3 is TGCAGCGTTGTTCGGGACAGGGCATCTGGCGAGCAGTACTTC.

In DNA form, the CDR3 reads TGTGCCAGCAGCCCGACCGGCAGGGCCTATGGCTACACCTTC. This codes for CASSPTGRAYGYTF. This chain uses TRBV4-2 with TRBJ1-2, with a tentative D call TRBD1 (5 bases). CDR3 length: 14 amino acids. The germline gives CDR1 LGHNA, CDR2 YNFKEQ. Between the trimmed V and J ends, which lost 4 bases and 4 bases, there was a span of 13 bases.

V and J are TRBV5-1 and TRBJ2-1, with 10 positions matching TRBD2. CDR3 length: 15 amino acids. Looked up from germline, CDR1 is SGHRS and CDR2 is YFSETQ. J was trimmed by 5 bases and V by 4 bases; bases with no gene match: 6. DNA for the CDR3: TGCGCCAGCAGCCCGACTCTAGCGGGAGACAATGAGCAGTTCTTC. It translates to CASSPTLAGDNEQFF.

The V and J genes are TRBV6-5 and TRBJ2-7; D not resolved. V shed 3 bases and J shed 6 bases, with 21 bases lying between them. CDR3 length equals 16 residues. Germline V gene sequence: CDR1 MNHEY, CDR2 SVGAGI. This CDR3 is CASSYPSRERPIEQYF. CDR3 sequence (DNA): TGTGCCAGCAGTTATCCCTCCCGCGAGAGACCTATCGAGCAGTACTTC.

This clone has at least ten counts. This chain uses TRBV14 with TRBJ1-1, with 9 bases matching TRBD1. Looked up from germline, CDR1 is SGHDN and CDR2 is FVKESK. With 3 bases clipped from V and 5 bases from J, the junction kept 7 bases outside the gene matches. This CDR3 comprises 15 residues. The CDR3 sequence: CASSQYRGLETEAFF. CDR3 sequence (DNA): TGTGCCAGCAGCCAGTACAGGGGGCTGGAAACTGAAGCTTTCTTT. Complete variable domain (other parts from reference TRBV14 and TRBJ1-1): EAGVTQFPSHSVIEKGQTVTLRCDPISGHDNLYWYRRVMGKEIKFLLHFVKESKQDESGMPNNRFLAERTGGTYSTLKVQPAELEDSGVYFCASSQYRGLETEAFFGQGTRLTVV.

V is TRBV7-2 and J is TRBJ2-2, with 11 bases that match TRBD2. The J segment lost 0 bases and the V segment lost 5 bases, leaving 2 bases of the junction unmatched. The V gene's germline CDR1 is SGHTA and CDR2 FQGNSA. The CDR3 sequence is 16 residues long. The CDR3 DNA follows: TGTGCCAGCAGCGTGACTAGCGGGGCGAACACCGGGGAGCTGTTTTTT. Protein product: CASSVTSGANTGELFF.

This clone has a count of ten or more. The genes are TRBV19 and TRBJ2-5; no clear D gene. The CDR3 is 13 amino acids. Trimming pared 9 bases from V and 4 bases from J, leaving 15 bases between. Germline lookup yields CDR1 LNHDA and CDR2 SQIVND (reference sequence). CDR3 region: CASENHAGETQYF. For the CDR3, the DNA is TGTGCCAGCGAAAATCACGCTGGAGAGACCCAGTACTTC.

This clone was found many times. V and J are TRBV19 and TRBJ1-1, with D possibly TRBD1 on 5 matching bases. Trimming pared 5 bases from V and 3 bases from J, leaving 13 bases between. This CDR3 comprises 14 residues. The V gene's germline CDR1 is LNHDA and CDR2 SQIVND (reference sequence). CDR3 sequence reads: CASSVAGMDTEAFF. The DNA of the CDR3 is TGTGCCAGTAGTGTTGCAGGGATGGACACTGAAGCTTTCTTT.

The chain is built from TRBV28 and TRBJ2-4, with TRBD2 identical over 13 bases. The ends lost 3 bases at V and 4 bases at J; junction bases unmatched: 6. Germline CDR1 reads MDHEN; CDR2 reads SYDVKM. This CDR3 has 17 residues. CDR3 sequence reads: CASSFHRTSGGKNIQYF. The CDR3, as DNA: TGTGCCAGCAGTTTCCATAGGACTAGCGGGGGTAAAAACATTCAGTACTTC. Filled out from reference TRBV28 and TRBJ2-4, the complete variable domain reads DVKVTQSSRYLVKRTGEKVFLECVQDMDHENMFWYRQDPGLGLRLIYFSYDVKMKEKGDIPEGYSVSREKKERFSLILESASTNQTSMYLCASSFHRTSGGKNIQYFGAGTRLSVL.

This clone was recorded a few times. The chain is built from TRBV28 and TRBJ2-7; TRBD2 aligns across 9 bases. CDR1 MDHEN and CDR2 SYDVKM come from the germline V gene. The CDR3 is 16 amino acids. The J segment lost 4 bases and the V segment lost 6 bases, leaving 13 bases of the junction unmatched. The CDR3 sequence is CASSQIAGAGFYEQYF. The CDR3 region has the DNA TGTGCCAGCAGCCAAATAGCGGGGGCGGGATTTTACGAGCAGTACTTC. Based on the CDR3 plus reference TRBV28 and TRBJ2-7, the full variable domain is DVKVTQSSRYLVKRTGEKVFLECVQDMDHENMFWYRQDPGLGLRLIYFSYDVKMKEKGDIPEGYSVSREKKERFSLILESASTNQTSMYLCASSQIAGAGFYEQYFGPGTRLTVT.

This clone was seen at least ten times. The chain is built from TRBV7-8 and TRBJ1-5; the match to TRBD1 covers 10 bases. Losses at the gene ends were 6 bases for V and 6 bases for J; bases not matched to a gene: 5. Germline V gives CDR1 SGHVS, CDR2 FQNEAQ. The length of the CDR3 is 14 residues. DNA for the CDR3: TGTGCCAGCAGGGAGACAGGGGGCAGTCAGCCCCAGCATTTT. Translating gives CASRETGGSQPQHF.

J is TRBJ2-7 and V is TRBV19, with 7 bases fitting TRBD1. Germline V gives CDR1 LNHDA, CDR2 SQIVND (reference sequence). This CDR3 spans 14 amino acids. Trimming removed 4 bases from V and 3 bases from J; junction bases left unmatched: 6. The CDR3 reads CASSRQGADYEQYF. The CDR3 DNA is TGTGCCAGTAGTAGACAGGGTGCGGACTACGAGCAGTACTTC.